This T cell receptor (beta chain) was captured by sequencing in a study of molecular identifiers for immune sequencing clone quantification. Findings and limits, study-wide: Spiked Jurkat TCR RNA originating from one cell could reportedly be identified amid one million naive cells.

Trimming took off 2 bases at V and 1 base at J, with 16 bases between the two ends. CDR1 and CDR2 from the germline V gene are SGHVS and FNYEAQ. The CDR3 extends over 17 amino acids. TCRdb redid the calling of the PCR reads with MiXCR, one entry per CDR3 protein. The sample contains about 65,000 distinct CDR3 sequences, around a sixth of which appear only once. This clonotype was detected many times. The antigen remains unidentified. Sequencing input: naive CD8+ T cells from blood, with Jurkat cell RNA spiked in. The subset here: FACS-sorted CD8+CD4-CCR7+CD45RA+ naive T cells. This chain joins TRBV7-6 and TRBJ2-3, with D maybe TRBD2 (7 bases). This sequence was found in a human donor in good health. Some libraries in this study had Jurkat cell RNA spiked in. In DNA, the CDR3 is TGTGCCAGCAGCTTAAACGGCGGGGGCCTGGGCACAGATACGCAGTATTTT. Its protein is CASSLNGGGLGTDTQYF.